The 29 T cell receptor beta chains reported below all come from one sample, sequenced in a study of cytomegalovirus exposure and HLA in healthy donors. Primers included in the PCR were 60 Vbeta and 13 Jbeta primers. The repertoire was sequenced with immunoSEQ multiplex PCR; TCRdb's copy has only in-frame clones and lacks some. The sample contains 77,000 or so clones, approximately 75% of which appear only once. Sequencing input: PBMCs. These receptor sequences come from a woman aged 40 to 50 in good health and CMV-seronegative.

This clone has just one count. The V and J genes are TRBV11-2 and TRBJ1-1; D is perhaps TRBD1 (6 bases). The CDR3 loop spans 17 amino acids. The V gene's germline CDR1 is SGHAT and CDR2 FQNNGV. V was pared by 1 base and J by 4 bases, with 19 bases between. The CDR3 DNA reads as TGTGCCAGCAGCTTAGTGGCCCCAGGGGCGGGGGGCACTGAAGCTTTCTTT. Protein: CASSLVAPGAGGTEAFF. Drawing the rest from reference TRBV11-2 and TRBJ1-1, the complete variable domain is EAGVAQSPRYKIIEKRQSVAFWCNPISGHATLYWYQQILGQGPKLLIQFQNNGVVDDSQLPKDRFSAERLKGVDSTLKIQPAKLEDSAVYLCASSLVAPGAGGTEAFFGQGTRLTVV.

The CDR3 DNA sequence: TGTGCCAGCAGCCATAGGACTAGCGGGAGAGGGAATGAGCAGTTCTTC. Protein sequence: CASSHRTSGRGNEQFF. The chain uses TRBV11-2 and TRBJ2-1; 13 bases are a match to TRBD2. The CDR3 is made up of 16 amino acids. Germline CDR1 and CDR2: SGHAT and FQNNGV. V shed 5 bases, J shed 7 bases, and the junction held 8 bases outside the gene matches. Full variable domain (missing parts from reference TRBV11-2 and TRBJ2-1): EAGVAQSPRYKIIEKRQSVAFWCNPISGHATLYWYQQILGQGPKLLIQFQNNGVVDDSQLPKDRFSAERLKGVDSTLKIQPAKLEDSAVYLCASSHRTSGRGNEQFFGPGTRLTVL.

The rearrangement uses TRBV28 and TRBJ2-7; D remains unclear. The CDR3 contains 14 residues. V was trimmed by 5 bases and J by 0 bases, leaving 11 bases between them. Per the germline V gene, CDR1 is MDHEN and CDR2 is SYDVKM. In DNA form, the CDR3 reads TGTGCCAGCAGTCCTCAGAGGAGCTCCTACGAGCAGTACTTC. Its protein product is CASSPQRSSYEQYF.

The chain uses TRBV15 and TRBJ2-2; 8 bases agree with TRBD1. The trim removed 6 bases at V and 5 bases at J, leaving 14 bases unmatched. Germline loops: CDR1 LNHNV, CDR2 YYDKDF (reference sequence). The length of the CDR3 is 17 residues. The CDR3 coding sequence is TGTGCCACCAGAAACATAGGCAGGGGGCTATTTACCGGGGAGCTGTTTTTT. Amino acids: CATRNIGRGLFTGELFF. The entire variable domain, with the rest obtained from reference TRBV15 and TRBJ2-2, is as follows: DAMVIQNPRYQVTQFGKPVTLSCSQTLNHNVMYWYQQKSSQAPKLLFHYYDKDFNNEADTPDNFQSRRPNTSFCFLDIRSPGLGDTAMYLCATRNIGRGLFTGELFFGEGSRLTVL.

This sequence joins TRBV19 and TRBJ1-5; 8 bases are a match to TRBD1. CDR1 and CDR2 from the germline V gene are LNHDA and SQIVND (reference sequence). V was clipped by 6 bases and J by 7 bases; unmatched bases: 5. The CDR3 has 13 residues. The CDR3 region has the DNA TGTGCCAGTAGCGGACAGGGTAGGCAGCCCCAGCATTTT. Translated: CASSGQGRQPQHF.

CDR3 sequence (DNA): TGCGCCAGCAGCTTGGCCGGTTCTCACGGGAATGAGCAGTTCTTC. This codes for CASSLAGSHGNEQFF. The chain has TRBV5-1 and TRBJ2-1; D not resolved. Trimming removed 0 bases at V and 7 bases at J, with 14 bases between. This CDR3 is 15 amino acids long. Germline V gene lookup returns CDR1 SGHRS and CDR2 YFSETQ.

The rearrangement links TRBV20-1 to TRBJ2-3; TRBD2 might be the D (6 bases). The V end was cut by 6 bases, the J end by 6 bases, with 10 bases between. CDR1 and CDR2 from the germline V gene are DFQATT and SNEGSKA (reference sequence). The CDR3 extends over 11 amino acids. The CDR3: CSAAGSDTQYF. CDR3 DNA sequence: TGCAGTGCCGCCGGGAGTGATACGCAGTATTTT.

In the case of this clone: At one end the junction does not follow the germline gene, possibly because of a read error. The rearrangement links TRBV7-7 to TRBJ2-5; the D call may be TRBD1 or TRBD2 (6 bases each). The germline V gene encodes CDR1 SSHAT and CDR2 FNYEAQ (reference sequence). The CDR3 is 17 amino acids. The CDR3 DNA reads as TGTGCTAGCAGCTTAGGGGGGAGGACCTCGTACCAAGAGACCCAGTACTTC. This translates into CASSLGGRTSYQETQYF.

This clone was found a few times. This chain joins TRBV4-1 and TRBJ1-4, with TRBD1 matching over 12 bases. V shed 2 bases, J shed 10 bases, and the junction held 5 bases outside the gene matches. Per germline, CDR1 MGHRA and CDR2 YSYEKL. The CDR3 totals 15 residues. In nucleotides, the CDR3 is TGCGCCAGCAGCCAAACCGGGACAGGGGGCGGAAAACTGTTTTTT. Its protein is CASSQTGTGGGKLFF.

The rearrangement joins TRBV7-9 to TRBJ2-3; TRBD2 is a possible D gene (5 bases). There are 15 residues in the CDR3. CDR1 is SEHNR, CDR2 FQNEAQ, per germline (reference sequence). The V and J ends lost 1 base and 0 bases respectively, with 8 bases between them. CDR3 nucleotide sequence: TGTGCCAGCAGCTTAGTTGGGGAGAGCACAGATACGCAGTATTTT. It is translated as CASSLVGESTDTQYF. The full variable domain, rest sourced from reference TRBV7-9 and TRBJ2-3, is DTGVSQNPRHKITKRGQNVTFRCDPISEHNRLYWYRQTLGQGPEFLTYFQNEAQLEKSRLLSDRFSAERPKGSFSTLEIQRTEQGDSAMYLCASSLVGESTDTQYFGPGTRLTVL.

CDR3 sequence reads: CAWSVGEAHEQFF. CDR3 nucleotide sequence: TGTGCCTGGAGTGTAGGGGAGGCGCATGAGCAGTTCTTC. The chain combines TRBV30 with TRBJ2-1; D possibly corresponds to TRBD2 (6 bases). CDR3 length: 13 amino acids. Germline values: CDR1 GTSNPN, CDR2 SVGIG (reference sequence). The V end was cut by 0 bases, the J end by 8 bases, with 11 bases between.

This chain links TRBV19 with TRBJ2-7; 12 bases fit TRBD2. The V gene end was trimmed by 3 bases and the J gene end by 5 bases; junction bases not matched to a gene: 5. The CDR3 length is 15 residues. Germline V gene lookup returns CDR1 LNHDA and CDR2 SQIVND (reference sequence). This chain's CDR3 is CASSMETSGSNEQYF. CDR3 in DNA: TGTGCCAGTAGTATGGAGACTAGCGGGAGCAACGAGCAGTACTTC.

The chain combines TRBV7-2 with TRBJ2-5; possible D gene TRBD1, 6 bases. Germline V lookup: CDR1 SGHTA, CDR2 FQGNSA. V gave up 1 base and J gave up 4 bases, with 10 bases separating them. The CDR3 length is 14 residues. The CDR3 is CASSLDWGLETQYF. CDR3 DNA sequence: TGTGCCAGCAGCTTAGATTGGGGGCTAGAGACCCAGTACTTC. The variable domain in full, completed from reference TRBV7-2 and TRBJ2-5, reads GAGVSQSPSNKVTEKGKDVELRCDPISGHTALYWYRQSLGQGLEFLIYFQGNSAPDKSGLPSDRFSAERTGGSVSTLTIQRTQQEDSAVYLCASSLDWGLETQYFGPGTRLLVL.

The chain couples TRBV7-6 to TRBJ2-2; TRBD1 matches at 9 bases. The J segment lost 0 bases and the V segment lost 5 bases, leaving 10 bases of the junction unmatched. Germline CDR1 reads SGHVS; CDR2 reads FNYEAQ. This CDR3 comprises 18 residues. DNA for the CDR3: TGTGCCAGCAGCACCCTAAGGACAGGGGACACGAACACCGGGGAGCTGTTTTTT. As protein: CASSTLRTGDTNTGELFF.

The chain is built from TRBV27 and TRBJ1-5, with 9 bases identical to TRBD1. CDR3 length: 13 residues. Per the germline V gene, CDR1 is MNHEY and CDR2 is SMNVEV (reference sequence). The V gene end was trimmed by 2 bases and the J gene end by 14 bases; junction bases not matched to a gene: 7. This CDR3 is CASSLVRDREEHF. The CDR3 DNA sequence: TGTGCCAGCAGTTTAGTTCGGGACAGGGAAGAGCATTTT.

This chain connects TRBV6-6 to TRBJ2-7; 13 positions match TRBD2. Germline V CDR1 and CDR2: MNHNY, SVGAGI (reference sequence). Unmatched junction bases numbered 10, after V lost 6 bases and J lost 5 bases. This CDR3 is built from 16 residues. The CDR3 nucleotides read TGTGCCAGCAGCCTACTAGCGGGAGGGCCTATCGACGAGCAGTACTTC. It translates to CASSLLAGGPIDEQYF.

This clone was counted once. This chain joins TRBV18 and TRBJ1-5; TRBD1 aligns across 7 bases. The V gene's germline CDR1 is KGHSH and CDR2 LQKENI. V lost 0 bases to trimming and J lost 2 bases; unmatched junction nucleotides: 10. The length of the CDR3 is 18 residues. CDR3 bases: TGTGCCAGCTCACCACCGAACAGGGGAGAGGCGGGCAATCAGCCCCAGCATTTT. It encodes CASSPPNRGEAGNQPQHF.

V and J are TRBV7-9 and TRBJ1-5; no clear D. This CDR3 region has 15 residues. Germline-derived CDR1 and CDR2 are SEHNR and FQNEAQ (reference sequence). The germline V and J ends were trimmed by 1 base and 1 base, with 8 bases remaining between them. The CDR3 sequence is CASSLGPGSNQPQHF. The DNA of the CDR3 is TGTGCCAGCAGCTTAGGGCCGGGGAGCAATCAGCCCCAGCATTTT. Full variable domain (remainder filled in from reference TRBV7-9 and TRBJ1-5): DTGVSQNPRHKITKRGQNVTFRCDPISEHNRLYWYRQTLGQGPEFLTYFQNEAQLEKSRLLSDRFSAERPKGSFSTLEIQRTEQGDSAMYLCASSLGPGSNQPQHFGDGTRLSIL.

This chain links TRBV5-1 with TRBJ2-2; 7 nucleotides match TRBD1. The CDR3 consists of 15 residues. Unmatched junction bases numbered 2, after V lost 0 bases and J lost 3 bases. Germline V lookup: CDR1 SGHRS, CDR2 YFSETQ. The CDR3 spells CASSLETGDTGELFF. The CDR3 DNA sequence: TGCGCCAGCAGCTTGGAAACAGGGGACACCGGGGAGCTGTTTTTT.

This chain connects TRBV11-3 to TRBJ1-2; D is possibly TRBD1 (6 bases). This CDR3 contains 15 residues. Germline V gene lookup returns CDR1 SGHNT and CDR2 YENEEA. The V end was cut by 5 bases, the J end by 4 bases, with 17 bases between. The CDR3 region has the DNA TGTGCCAGCAGCGCCCCTCGGACAGCCTTCTATGGCTACACCTTC. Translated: CASSAPRTAFYGYTF.

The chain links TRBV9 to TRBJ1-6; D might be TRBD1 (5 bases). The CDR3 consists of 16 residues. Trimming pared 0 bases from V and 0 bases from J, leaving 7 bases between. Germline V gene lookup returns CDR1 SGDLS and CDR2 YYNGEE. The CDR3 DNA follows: TGTGCCAGCAGCGTAGAGGGGCTCTCCTATAATTCACCCCTCCACTTT. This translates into CASSVEGLSYNSPLHF.

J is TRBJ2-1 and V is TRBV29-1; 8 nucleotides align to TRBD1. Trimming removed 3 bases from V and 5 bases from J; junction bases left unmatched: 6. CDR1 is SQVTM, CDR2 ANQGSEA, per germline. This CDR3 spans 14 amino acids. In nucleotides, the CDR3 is TGCAGCGTTGATGGTCAGGGGGCCCACAATGAGCAGTTCTTC. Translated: CSVDGQGAHNEQFF.

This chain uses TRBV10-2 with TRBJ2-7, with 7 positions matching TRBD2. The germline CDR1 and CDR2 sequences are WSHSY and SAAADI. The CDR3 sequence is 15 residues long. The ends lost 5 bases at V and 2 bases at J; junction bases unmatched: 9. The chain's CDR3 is CASSQTRGFAYEQYF. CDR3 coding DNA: TGCGCCAGCAGTCAGACGCGGGGGTTTGCCTACGAGCAGTACTTC.

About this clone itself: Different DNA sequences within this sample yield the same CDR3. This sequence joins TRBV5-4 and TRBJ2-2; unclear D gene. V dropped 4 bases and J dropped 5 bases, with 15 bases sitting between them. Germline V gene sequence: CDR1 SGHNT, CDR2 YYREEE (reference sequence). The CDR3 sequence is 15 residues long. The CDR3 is CASSRSMAGTGELFF. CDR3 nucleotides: TGTGCCAGCAGCCGGAGCATGGCCGGGACCGGGGAGCTGTTTTTT.

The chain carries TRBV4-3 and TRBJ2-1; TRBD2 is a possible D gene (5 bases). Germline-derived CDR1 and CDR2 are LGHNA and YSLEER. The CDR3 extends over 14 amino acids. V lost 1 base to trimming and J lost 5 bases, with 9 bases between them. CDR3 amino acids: CASSQGTGDNEQFF. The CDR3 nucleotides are TGCGCCAGCAGCCAAGGGACTGGGGACAATGAGCAGTTCTTC.

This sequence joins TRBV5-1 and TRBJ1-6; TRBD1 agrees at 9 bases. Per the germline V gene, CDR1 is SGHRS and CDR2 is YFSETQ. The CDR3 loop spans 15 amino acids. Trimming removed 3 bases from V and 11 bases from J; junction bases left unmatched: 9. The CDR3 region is CASSSRTGEGTPLHF. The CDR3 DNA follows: TGCGCCAGCAGCTCGCGGACAGGGGAAGGGACACCCCTCCACTTT.

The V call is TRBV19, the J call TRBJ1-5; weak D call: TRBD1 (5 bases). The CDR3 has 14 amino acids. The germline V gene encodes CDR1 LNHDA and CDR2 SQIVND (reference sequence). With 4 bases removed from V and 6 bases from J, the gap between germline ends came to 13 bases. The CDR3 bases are TGTGCCAGTAGTAATGGGGCAGGCTTTCAGCCCCAGCATTTT. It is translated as CASSNGAGFQPQHF.

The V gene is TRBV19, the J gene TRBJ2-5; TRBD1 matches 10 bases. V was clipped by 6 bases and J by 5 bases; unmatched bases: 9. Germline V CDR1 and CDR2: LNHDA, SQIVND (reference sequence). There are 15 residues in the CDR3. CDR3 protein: CASSADRGQGETQYF. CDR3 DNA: TGTGCCAGTAGCGCCGACAGGGGGCAAGGGGAGACCCAGTACTTC.

The DNA for the CDR3 is TGTGCCAGCTCACCACGGGCAGGGGGCTCCTACGAGCAGTACTTC. Its protein is CASSPRAGGSYEQYF. The rearrangement uses TRBV18 and TRBJ2-7; TRBD1 matches at 7 bases. CDR3 size: 15 residues. CDR1 is KGHSH and CDR2 is LQKENI in the germline V gene. Unmatched junction bases numbered 3, after V lost 1 base and J lost 0 bases. The complete variable domain, with remaining parts taken from reference TRBV18 and TRBJ2-7, reads NAGVMQNPRHLVRRRGQEARLRCSPMKGHSHVYWYRQLPEEGLKFMVYLQKENIIDESGMPKERFSAEFPKEGPSILRIQQVVRGDSAAYFCASSPRAGGSYEQYFGPGTRLTVT.